The 10 T cell receptor beta chains in this list originate from one sample, sequenced in a study of T-cell reconstitution after alpha-beta-depleted transplantation in children. Using unique molecular identifiers, the investigators prepared the TCRbeta library. MiXCR was run by TCRdb on the PCR reads, yielding one entry per CDR3 protein. The sample has over 150,000 distinct CDR3 sequences; 8.5% to 14% are singletons. Specimen: PBMCs, collected before TCRalphabeta/CD19-depleted stem cell transplant. These receptors all stem from a boy aged 2 to 10 with acute myeloid leukemia, due to receive a stem cell transplant.

This clonotype was seen repeatedly, ten times or more. The chain has TRBV2 and TRBJ2-2; D is perhaps TRBD1 (6 bases). CDR1 and CDR2 from the germline V gene are SNHLY and FYNNEI. Trimming pared 6 bases from V and 4 bases from J, leaving 12 bases between. This CDR3 spans 14 amino acids. CDR3 loop: CASRSTGSTGELFF. CDR3 DNA sequence: TGTGCCAGCAGATCCACAGGGAGCACCGGGGAGCTGTTTTTT.

About this clonotype itself: A read error is possible here, since a much larger clone lies one base away. Since no conserved phenylalanine or tryptophan closes the CDR3, a read error is the likely cause. The chain combines TRBV5-5 with TRBJ2-1; 12 bases align to TRBD1. Germline lookup yields CDR1 SGHKS and CDR2 YYEKEE (reference sequence). V was pared by 2 bases and J by 7 bases, with 13 bases of the junction left unmatched. The CDR3 has 18 residues. CDR3 loop: CASSLRRAGQGAGNEQFL. DNA of the CDR3: TGTGCCAGCAGCTTAAGACGGGCGGGACAGGGGGCAGGTAATGAGCAGTTCCTC.

This clonotype was found many times. This chain connects TRBV20-1 to TRBJ2-3; 10 nucleotides line up with TRBD2. Trimming took 6 bases from V and 1 from J; bases not matched to a gene: 13. Germline-derived CDR1 and CDR2 are DFQATT and SNEGSKA (reference sequence). CDR3 length equals 17 residues. The DNA of the CDR3 is TGCAGTGCCAGTGCCGGGACTAGCGCAGGAGGCACAGATACGCAGTATTTT. It yields the protein CSASAGTSAGGTDTQYF.

This clonotype was seen many times. The V gene is TRBV24-1, the J gene TRBJ2-1; 7 bases line up with TRBD2. Germline-derived CDR1 and CDR2 are KGHDR and SFDVKD. The CDR3 has 20 residues. The J segment lost 0 bases and the V segment lost 1 base, leaving 14 bases of the junction unmatched. Here the CDR3 reads CATSDLKWEGALSSYNEQFF. The CDR3, as DNA: TGTGCCACCAGTGATTTAAAGTGGGAGGGCGCCCTTAGCTCCTACAATGAGCAGTTCTTC.

This rearrangement joins TRBV23-1 to TRBJ1-5, with 8 bases that match TRBD1. TRBV23-1 is identified as an open reading frame with a role that is uncertain. The trim removed 4 bases at V and 3 bases at J, leaving 11 bases unmatched. The CDR3 is made up of 17 amino acids. CDR3 bases: TGCGCCAGCAGTCTTGCCGGGACAGGATTTTACAATCAGCCCCAGCATTTT. Its protein is CASSLAGTGFYNQPQHF.

This clonotype was counted ten times or more. The chain uses TRBV4-1 and TRBJ2-7; 9 positions agree with TRBD1. With V trimmed by 0 bases and J by 3 bases, 12 bases remained unmatched. Germline V gene lookup returns CDR1 MGHRA and CDR2 YSYEKL. CDR3 length equals 18 residues. CDR3 in DNA: TGCGCCAGCAGCCAAGAAGAAGGGGGACAGGGTTTGGGCTACGAGCAGTACTTC. Translating it yields CASSQEEGGQGLGYEQYF.

This clonotype showed up many times. The rearrangement joins TRBV20-1 to TRBJ1-5; 9 bases fit TRBD1. The V gene's germline CDR1 is DFQATT and CDR2 SNEGSKA (reference sequence). The V and J ends lost 5 bases and 4 bases, in that order; junction bases with no gene match: 3. The CDR3 extends over 13 amino acids. The CDR3 DNA reads as TGCAGTGCTGGACAGGGGAGGAATCAGCCCCAGCATTTT. Its protein product is CSAGQGRNQPQHF.

Many counts were recorded for this clonotype. J is TRBJ2-7 and V is TRBV6-5; TRBD2 aligns across 12 bases. Germline CDR1 MNHEY, CDR2 SVGAGI. The CDR3 extends over 17 amino acids. The V gene end was trimmed by 2 bases and the J gene end by 6 bases; junction bases not matched to a gene: 11. Here the CDR3 reads CASSYAASGRAVGEQYF. The DNA of the CDR3 is TGTGCCAGCAGTTACGCGGCTAGCGGGAGGGCCGTAGGCGAGCAGTACTTC.

This clonotype showed up many times. This rearrangement joins TRBV7-3 to TRBJ1-1; TRBD1 is a possible D gene (6 bases). The CDR3 runs to 14 residues. Per the germline V gene, CDR1 is SGHTA and CDR2 is FQGTGA. The V end was cut by 1 base, the J end by 6 bases, with 12 bases between. CDR3 amino acids: CASSLIGGGSEAFF. CDR3 sequence (DNA): TGTGCCAGCAGCTTAATAGGGGGGGGCTCTGAAGCTTTCTTT.

The table lists this clonotype with many counts. This rearrangement joins TRBV5-1 to TRBJ2-5; 8 nucleotides line up with TRBD2. V dropped 1 base and J dropped 5; count of bases not matched to a gene: 7. The CDR3 covers 15 residues. CDR1 is SGHRS, CDR2 YFSETQ, per germline. This CDR3 reads CASSLNGRAPETQYF. The CDR3 DNA reads as TGCGCCAGCAGCTTGAACGGGAGGGCCCCGGAGACCCAGTACTTC.